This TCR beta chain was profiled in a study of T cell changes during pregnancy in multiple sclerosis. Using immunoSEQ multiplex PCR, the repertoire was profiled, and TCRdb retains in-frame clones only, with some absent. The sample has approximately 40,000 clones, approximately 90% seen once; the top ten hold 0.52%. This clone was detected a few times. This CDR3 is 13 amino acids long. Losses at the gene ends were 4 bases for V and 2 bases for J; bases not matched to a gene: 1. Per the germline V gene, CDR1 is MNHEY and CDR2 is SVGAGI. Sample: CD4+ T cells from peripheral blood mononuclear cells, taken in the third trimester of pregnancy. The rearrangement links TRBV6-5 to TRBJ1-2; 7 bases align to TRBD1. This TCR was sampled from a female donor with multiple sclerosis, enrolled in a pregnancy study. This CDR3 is CASSSTGNYGYTF. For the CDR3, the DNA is TGTGCCAGCAGTTCGACAGGGAACTATGGCTACACCTTC.